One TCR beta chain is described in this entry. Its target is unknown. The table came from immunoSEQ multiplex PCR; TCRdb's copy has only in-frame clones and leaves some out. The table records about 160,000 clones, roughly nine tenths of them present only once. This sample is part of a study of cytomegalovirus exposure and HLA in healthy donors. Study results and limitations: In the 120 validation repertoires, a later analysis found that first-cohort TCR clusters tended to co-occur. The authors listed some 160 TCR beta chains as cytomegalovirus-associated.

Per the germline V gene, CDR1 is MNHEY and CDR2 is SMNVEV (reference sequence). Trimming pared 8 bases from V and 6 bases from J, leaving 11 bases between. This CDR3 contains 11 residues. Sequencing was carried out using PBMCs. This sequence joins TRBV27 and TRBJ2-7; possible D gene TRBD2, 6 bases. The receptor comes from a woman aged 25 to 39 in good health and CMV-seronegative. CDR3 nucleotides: TGTGCCAGCGGAGGGTTTGGCGAGCAGTACTTC. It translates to CASGGFGEQYF.